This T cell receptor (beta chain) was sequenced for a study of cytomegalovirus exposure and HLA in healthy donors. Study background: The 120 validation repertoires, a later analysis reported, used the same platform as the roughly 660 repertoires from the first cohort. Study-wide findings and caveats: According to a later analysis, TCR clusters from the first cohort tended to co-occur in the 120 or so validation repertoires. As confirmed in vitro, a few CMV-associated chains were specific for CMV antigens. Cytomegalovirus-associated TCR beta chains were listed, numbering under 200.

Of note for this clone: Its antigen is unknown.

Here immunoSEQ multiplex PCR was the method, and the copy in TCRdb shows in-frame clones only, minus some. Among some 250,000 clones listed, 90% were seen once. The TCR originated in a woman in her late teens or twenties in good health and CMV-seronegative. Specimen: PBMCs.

CDR3 in amino acids: CSVEGRYEQYF. The CDR3 DNA is TGCAGCGTTGAGGGGAGATACGAGCAGTACTTC. The J gene is TRBJ2-7, the V gene TRBV29-1; weak D call: TRBD2 (5 bases). V lost 3 bases and J 4 bases, leaving 7 bases between the germline ends. Germline V gene sequence: CDR1 SQVTM, CDR2 ANQGSEA. The CDR3 totals 11 residues.